The clone carrying this T cell receptor beta chain has just one count. This record belongs to a study of blood T cell repertoires in COVID-19. Germline assignment: CDR1 SGHDN and CDR2 FVKESK. V was pared by 5 bases and J by 0 bases, with 7 bases between. This CDR3 comprises 13 residues. Sequencing used immunoSEQ multiplex PCR; TCRdb keeps in-frame clones, though not all of them. The data show 90,000 to 140,000 clones, 80% to 85% seen once. The sequence derives from an elderly man with acute or convalescent COVID-19. The sample comprised peripheral blood. The chain employs TRBV14 and TRBJ1-1; D gene ambiguous. CDR3 sequence reads: CASSLNMNTEAFF. As DNA, the CDR3 is TGTGCCAGCAGCTTAAACATGAACACTGAAGCTTTCTTT.